This paragraph covers one T cell receptor (beta chain) sequence. The antigen remains undetermined. Tumor samples were obtained before definitive surgery or chemotherapy. V lost 7 bases and J 0 bases, leaving 9 bases between the germline ends. This CDR3 comprises 13 residues. The germline CDR1 and CDR2 sequences are SNHLY and FYNNEI. Only in-frame clones appear in the TCRdb table, and some are missing; sequencing was by immunoSEQ multiplex PCR. The table includes thousands of clones, roughly 72% detected once. These data originate in a study of high-grade serous ovarian cancer treatment subgroups. Study-wide context: Mean per sample: around 14,000 reads, several thousand unique TCR beta rearrangements. Study observations and caveats: Higher neoantigen levels went with greater TCR clonal relatedness. Repertoire analysis covered CDR3 alone, not CDR1 or CDR2.

V and J are TRBV2 and TRBJ1-2; no clear D. What was sequenced was tumor tissue. The receptor comes from a human donor with high-grade serous ovarian cancer. CDR3 sequence: CASTGSTNYGYTF. CDR3 bases: TGTGCCAGCACGGGGTCTACTAACTATGGCTACACCTTC.